This passage covers 31 T cell receptor beta chains from one sample sequenced in a study of shared clonotypes between healthy human individuals. Sequencing used immunoSEQ multiplex PCR; TCRdb keeps in-frame clones, though not all of them. Counted here are about 2 million clones, 95% occurring once; the ten biggest clones make up more than 0.1%. Sequencing was carried out using naive CD4+ T cells sorted from blood. Subset of the sample: CD45RA+ positively selected. All receptors come from a young man in good health.

J is TRBJ2-1 and V is TRBV2, with 8 nucleotides matching TRBD2. Germline CDR1 reads SNHLY; CDR2 reads FYNNEI. Trimming removed 6 bases from V and 8 bases from J; junction bases left unmatched: 9. There are 14 residues in the CDR3. CDR3 nucleotide sequence: TGTGCCAGCAGGGAGAGCGGGGGTCGGGATGAGCAGTTCTTC. Translated: CASRESGGRDEQFF.

This sequence joins TRBV5-6 and TRBJ1-4; D unresolved. V lost 0 bases, J lost 4 bases, and 16 bases lay in between. Germline assignment: CDR1 SGHDT and CDR2 YYEEEE. The CDR3 has 17 residues. For the CDR3, the DNA is TGTGCCAGCAGCTTGGGGCCAGGCGCTCAACTTAATGAAAAACTGTTTTTT. Its translation is CASSLGPGAQLNEKLFF.

In this sample, this clone turned up once. CDR3 DNA: TGTGCCAGCAGCCAAGGACTTAATCAGCCCCAGCATTTT. Protein product: CASSQGLNQPQHF. The V call is TRBV14, the J call TRBJ1-5; D not certain. The CDR3 loop spans 13 amino acids. In germline, CDR1 is SGHDN, CDR2 FVKESK. The ends were cut back, 1 base at V and 4 bases at J, with 5 bases in the middle.

Details on this clone: Its ends do not fully match the called genes, so a read error is possible. The chain couples TRBV5-6 to TRBJ2-7; 7 bases align to TRBD2. CDR3 length: 14 amino acids. Germline loops: CDR1 SGHDT, CDR2 YYEEEE. This CDR3 is CASTRAGVIYEQYF. CDR3 sequence (DNA): TGCGCCAGCACACGGGCGGGAGTGATATACGAGCAGTACTTC.

This clone was observed a handful of times. Other nucleotide sequences in the sample specify the same CDR3. The chain couples TRBV7-9 to TRBJ1-5; D is possibly TRBD1 (5 bases). The germline CDR1 and CDR2 sequences are SEHNR and FQNEAQ (reference sequence). Trimming removed 0 bases from V and 2 bases from J, with 8 bases in between. The CDR3 contains 15 residues. This CDR3 is CASSLAGGGNQPQHF. The CDR3 DNA reads as TGTGCCAGCAGCTTAGCGGGAGGGGGCAATCAGCCCCAGCATTTT. Looking up the rest from reference TRBV7-9 and TRBJ1-5 gives the full variable domain: DTGVSQNPRHKITKRGQNVTFRCDPISEHNRLYWYRQTLGQGPEFLTYFQNEAQLEKSRLLSDRFSAERPKGSFSTLEIQRTEQGDSAMYLCASSLAGGGNQPQHFGDGTRLSIL.

The chain recombines TRBV18 with TRBJ1-5; 12 bases fit TRBD1. CDR3 size: 17 residues. Trimming cost V 4 bases and J 3 bases; bases outside gene matches: 7. Germline V gene data show CDR1 as KGHSH and CDR2 as LQKENI. In DNA form, the CDR3 reads TGTGCCAGCTCACTAAGGGACAGGGGGCTTGTCAATCAGCCCCAGCATTTT. Its protein product is CASSLRDRGLVNQPQHF.

Comment on this clone: Possible read error: a much larger clone is one base away. This chain connects TRBV10-3 to TRBJ1-1; tentative D call: TRBD1 (6 bases). The CDR3 sequence is 15 residues long. The germline gives CDR1 ENHRY, CDR2 SYGVKD. CDR3 sequence: CAISVYRDRNTEALF. The DNA of the CDR3 is TGTGCCATCAGTGTCTACAGGGATCGGAACACTGAAGCTCTCTTT.

The chain employs TRBV6-5 and TRBJ1-2; no reliable D call. This CDR3 has 12 residues. Germline V CDR1 and CDR2: MNHEY, SVGAGI. Deletions cut 2 bases from V and 8 bases from J, with 9 bases between. CDR3 DNA: TGTGCCAGCAGTTACGTAAATGGGGGCTACACCTTC. Translated, it gives CASSYVNGGYTF.

The chain uses TRBV6-6 and TRBJ2-7; D could derive from TRBD1 or TRBD2 (5 bases each). CDR1 is MNHNY and CDR2 is SVGAGI in the germline V gene (reference sequence). The CDR3 contains 14 residues. Trimming removed 2 bases at V and 6 bases at J, with 14 bases between. In DNA form, the CDR3 reads TGTGCCAGCAGTTACAGGGCCCTGAGGGGCGAGCAGTACTTC. This encodes CASSYRALRGEQYF.

Here the CDR3 reads CAISESPAANEKLFF. CDR3 sequence (DNA): TGTGCCATCAGTGAATCTCCCGCTGCTAATGAAAAACTGTTTTTT. The chain links TRBV10-3 to TRBJ1-4; D unclear. The germline CDR1 and CDR2 sequences are ENHRY and SYGVKD. Trimming stripped 3 bases from V and 3 bases from J, with 11 bases between. The CDR3 is 15 residues long.

The chain has TRBV5-1 and TRBJ2-2; D ambiguous. This CDR3 is built from 13 residues. CDR1 and CDR2 (germline): SGHRS, YFSETQ. V was clipped by 4 bases and J by 7 bases, with 11 bases between them. The chain's CDR3 is CASSLMDGGELFF. CDR3 in DNA: TGCGCCAGCAGCCTAATGGACGGCGGGGAGCTGTTTTTT.

The rearrangement uses TRBV6-5 and TRBJ2-1, with 11 bases matching TRBD2. The CDR3 is 16 amino acids. Germline trimming cut 0 bases from V and 10 bases from J; bases unmatched to any gene: 8. The germline gives CDR1 MNHEY, CDR2 SVGAGI. The CDR3 region is CASSYSTSGSLGEQFF. As DNA, the CDR3 is TGTGCCAGCAGTTACTCAACTAGCGGGAGTTTAGGCGAGCAGTTCTTC.

This clone was recorded only once. V usage is TRBV19 and J usage is TRBJ2-5; the match to TRBD2 covers 9 bases. CDR1 and CDR2 (germline): LNHDA, SQIVND (reference sequence). The CDR3 contains 16 residues. Trimming cost V 4 bases and J 1 base; bases outside gene matches: 7. CDR3 nucleotide sequence: TGTGCCAGTAGTAAAATTAGCGGGAGCCCCCAAGAGACCCAGTACTTC. Protein: CASSKISGSPQETQYF.

The rearrangement uses TRBV2 and TRBJ2-1, with D possibly TRBD2 on 5 matching bases. V shed 8 bases and J shed 4 bases, with 15 bases lying between them. Germline values: CDR1 SNHLY, CDR2 FYNNEI. The CDR3 spans 14 residues. CDR3 in DNA: TGTGCCAGCGAGGACTTCGGGCTGTACAATGAGCAGTTCTTC. Its protein is CASEDFGLYNEQFF. The entire variable domain, with the rest obtained from reference TRBV2 and TRBJ2-1, is as follows: EPEVTQTPSHQVTQMGQEVILRCVPISNHLYFYWYRQILGQKVEFLVSFYNNEISEKSEIFDDQFSVERPDGSNFTLKIRSTKLEDSAMYFCASEDFGLYNEQFFGPGTRLTVL.

The V gene is TRBV7-9, the J gene TRBJ1-4; D gene uncertain. The V end lost 4 bases, the J end lost 0 bases, and 9 bases lay between the germline ends. CDR3 length: 15 amino acids. Germline V gives CDR1 SEHNR, CDR2 FQNEAQ (reference sequence). CDR3 coding DNA: TGTGCCAGCAGCTCCGGGCGCCCAACTAATGAAAAACTGTTTTTT. Amino acid sequence: CASSSGRPTNEKLFF. Looking up the rest from reference TRBV7-9 and TRBJ1-4 gives the full variable domain: DTGVSQNPRHKITKRGQNVTFRCDPISEHNRLYWYRQTLGQGPEFLTYFQNEAQLEKSRLLSDRFSAERPKGSFSTLEIQRTEQGDSAMYLCASSSGRPTNEKLFFGSGTQLSVL.

The rearrangement joins TRBV5-5 to TRBJ2-2; the match to TRBD2 covers 8 bases. From germline, CDR1 is SGHKS and CDR2 YYEKEE (reference sequence). The CDR3 consists of 17 residues. V gave up 4 bases and J gave up 2 bases; unmatched junction bases: 10. In DNA, the CDR3 is TGTGCCAGCAGCCACATAGCGGGACCGAGCAACACCGGGGAGCTGTTTTTT. This sequence encodes CASSHIAGPSNTGELFF. Full variable domain (remainder filled in from reference TRBV5-5 and TRBJ2-2): DAGVTQSPTHLIKTRGQQVTLRCSPISGHKSVSWYQQVLGQGPQFIFQYYEKEERGRGNFPDRFSARQFPNYSSELNVNALLLGDSALYLCASSHIAGPSNTGELFFGEGSRLTVL.

The CDR3 spells CASSLTQETQYF. CDR3 DNA sequence: TGTGCCAGCAGCTTGACCCAAGAGACCCAGTACTTC. This chain links TRBV5-4 with TRBJ2-5, with D unclear. Germline V gene lookup returns CDR1 SGHNT and CDR2 YYREEE (reference sequence). The length of the CDR3 is 12 residues. The germline V and J ends were trimmed by 1 base and 1 base, with 2 bases remaining between them.

The V call is TRBV18, the J call TRBJ1-2; D is uncertain. Per germline, CDR1 KGHSH and CDR2 LQKENI. This CDR3 spans 17 amino acids. Trimming removed 1 base at V and 4 bases at J, with 19 bases between. The CDR3 spells CASSPLRPETGPYGYTF. The DNA for the CDR3 is TGTGCCAGCTCACCACTTCGACCGGAAACCGGACCCTATGGCTACACCTTC.

The chain is built from TRBV19 and TRBJ2-5; 12 bases are shared with TRBD2. Germline loops: CDR1 LNHDA, CDR2 SQIVND (reference sequence). The CDR3 covers 16 residues. V gave up 4 bases and J gave up 2 bases; unmatched junction bases: 5. CDR3 in DNA: TGTGCCAGTAGTACGTTTCTAGCGGGAGGGCAAGAGACCCAGTACTTC. Residues: CASSTFLAGGQETQYF.

The chain uses TRBV9 and TRBJ1-1, with D perhaps TRBD1 (6 bases). The CDR3 extends over 15 amino acids. V was trimmed by 3 bases and J by 5 bases, leaving 17 bases between them. Germline lookup yields CDR1 SGDLS and CDR2 YYNGEE. Written as DNA, the CDR3 is TGTGCCAGCAGCGCCCGGGACAACTTTGCGACTGAAGCTTTCTTT. As protein: CASSARDNFATEAFF.

This chain joins TRBV4-1 and TRBJ2-7, with TRBD2 as a possible D gene (5 bases). The V end was cut by 1 base, the J end by 9 bases, with 13 bases between. CDR3 length equals 13 residues. CDR1 is MGHRA, CDR2 YSYEKL, per germline. The CDR3 DNA reads as TGCGCCAGCAGCCAAGGGACTCCTTCTACGCAGTACTTC. It is translated as CASSQGTPSTQYF.

V and J are TRBV10-3 and TRBJ2-2; 7 bases align to TRBD2. Germline V CDR1 and CDR2: ENHRY, SYGVKD. The length of the CDR3 is 19 residues. The V and J ends lost 3 bases and 0 bases, in that order; junction bases with no gene match: 13. CDR3 bases: TGTGCCATCAGTGAAGAGGCTAGCGGAGCCTTAACGAACACCGGGGAGCTGTTTTTT. This sequence encodes CAISEEASGALTNTGELFF.

This clone was seen just once. The chain has TRBV6-6 and TRBJ1-6; D is uncertain. Trimming took 7 bases from V and 3 from J, leaving 13 bases between them. Germline-derived CDR1 and CDR2 are MNHNY and SVGAGI (reference sequence). The CDR3 loop spans 15 amino acids. The CDR3 here is CASNPRGDYNSPLHF. The CDR3 nucleotides are TGTGCCAGCAACCCTCGGGGAGACTATAATTCACCCCTCCACTTT.

The J gene is TRBJ2-7, the V gene TRBV7-2; perhaps D is TRBD1 or TRBD2 (5 bases each). The CDR3 has 15 residues. Trimming cost V 4 bases and J 4 bases, with 17 bases left between them. Germline loops: CDR1 SGHTA, CDR2 FQGNSA. This CDR3 is CASSYSSGAQYEQYF. CDR3 sequence (DNA): TGTGCCAGCAGCTATTCGTCCGGGGCCCAATACGAGCAGTACTTC.

In regard to this clone: Other nucleotide sequences in the sample specify the same CDR3. The CDR3 spells CASSVDSPNTGELFF. As DNA, the CDR3 is TGCGCCAGCAGCGTGGACAGTCCGAACACCGGGGAGCTGTTTTTT. The chain couples TRBV5-1 to TRBJ2-2, with D tentatively TRBD1 (6 bases). This CDR3 spans 15 amino acids. Germline CDR1 is SGHRS and CDR2 is YFSETQ. The V gene lost 4 bases and the J gene lost 0 bases, with 10 bases spanning the gap.

This chain connects TRBV27 to TRBJ2-3; 9 bases match TRBD2. This CDR3 comprises 16 residues. V dropped 2 bases and J dropped 4; count of bases not matched to a gene: 7. The germline V gene has CDR1 MNHEY and CDR2 SMNVEV (reference sequence). CDR3 sequence (DNA): TGTGCCAGCAGTTTAATTAGGGTAGCGGGAGCAGATACGCAGTATTTT. Its translation is CASSLIRVAGADTQYF.

The gene calls are TRBV7-9 and TRBJ1-2; D ambiguous. Trimming stripped 3 bases from V and 5 bases from J, with 16 bases between. CDR1 and CDR2 from the germline V gene are SEHNR and FQNEAQ (reference sequence). The CDR3 has 15 residues. The CDR3 DNA follows: TGTGCCAGCAGCTTGAGGGTAGAAGGACCGTATGGCTACACCTTC. The encoded protein is CASSLRVEGPYGYTF.

In regard to this clone: The junction does not match germline at one end; this may be a read error. This chain uses TRBV25-1 with TRBJ2-7; the D call may be TRBD1 or TRBD2 (6 bases each). CDR1 and CDR2 (germline): MGHDK, SYGVNS. The CDR3 length is 12 residues. The CDR3 protein is CASSGGAVRMVF. The CDR3 bases are TGTGCCAGCAGTGGGGGGGCCGTCCGGATGGTCTTC.

The chain employs TRBV19 and TRBJ2-7, with a tentative D call TRBD2 (5 bases). The CDR3 covers 13 residues. Germline V gene sequence: CDR1 LNHDA, CDR2 SQIVND (reference sequence). Deletions cut 11 bases from V and 1 base from J, with 15 bases between. CDR3 residues: CAGSRRRSYEQYF. Written as DNA, the CDR3 is TGTGCCGGGAGCCGACGGAGATCCTACGAGCAGTACTTC.

This chain connects TRBV6-6 to TRBJ2-4; either TRBD1 or TRBD2 may fit D (5 bases each). CDR3 length: 12 residues. The V gene's germline CDR1 is MNHNY and CDR2 SVGAGI (reference sequence). The V end was cut by 6 bases, the J end by 9 bases, with 12 bases between. CDR3 bases: TGTGCCAGCAGCGAGGGGTTGGGCATTCAGTACTTC. It specifies CASSEGLGIQYF.

V usage is TRBV10-3 and J usage is TRBJ2-2; 9 bases are a match to TRBD1. Trimming removed 4 bases from V and 3 bases from J; junction bases left unmatched: 3. The CDR3 runs 15 residues. CDR1 and CDR2 from the germline V gene are ENHRY and SYGVKD. This CDR3 is CAISGGTGYTGELFF. As DNA, the CDR3 is TGTGCCATCAGTGGCGGGACAGGGTACACCGGGGAGCTGTTTTTT.